The 5 T cell receptor beta chains below were found in one sample sequenced in a study of cytomegalovirus exposure and HLA in healthy donors. The PCR had 60 Vbeta and 13 Jbeta primers. Repertoires were generated with immunoSEQ multiplex PCR, while TCRdb's copy carries only in-frame clones and drops some. The listing contains about 200,000 clones. Sequencing used PBMCs. Source of these receptors: a girl aged 2 to 9 in good health and CMV-seropositive.

The V and J genes are TRBV14 and TRBJ2-1, with 12 bases identical to TRBD2. The CDR3 has 16 amino acids. V dropped 6 bases and J dropped 7; count of bases not matched to a gene: 10. CDR1 and CDR2 (germline): SGHDN, FVKESK. The CDR3 nucleotides are TGTGCCAGCAGTCCTCTAGCGGGAGGGGTTGTAAATGAGCAGTTCTTC. It yields the protein CASSPLAGGVVNEQFF.

V gene TRBV28 combines with J gene TRBJ2-5; maybe TRBD2 (7 bases). V lost 9 bases and J lost 5, with 25 bases in between. CDR1 is MDHEN and CDR2 is SYDVKM in the germline V gene. CDR3 size: 16 residues. CDR3 loop: CASGLGRAGAWETQYF. CDR3 nucleotide sequence: TGTGCCAGTGGCTTGGGCCGGGCGGGGGCCTGGGAGACCCAGTACTTC.

This rearrangement joins TRBV6-6 to TRBJ1-1; maybe TRBD1 (5 bases). V was shortened by 7 bases and J by 3 bases, with 18 bases between the two germline ends. Germline lookup yields CDR1 MNHNY and CDR2 SVGAGI (reference sequence). This CDR3 comprises 15 residues. The CDR3 DNA is TGTGCCAGCATTCCCCTGGGGCTAGGGGACACTGAAGCTTTCTTT. It yields the protein CASIPLGLGDTEAFF.

The chain links TRBV7-8 to TRBJ2-7; D might be TRBD1 (7 bases). CDR3 size: 18 residues. Germline loops: CDR1 SGHVS, CDR2 FQNEAQ. The V gene lost 2 bases and the J gene lost 0 bases, with 20 bases spanning the gap. CDR3 bases: TGTGCCAGCAGCTTACGTCACAGGGGAGGTTCGGGCTCCTACGAGCAGTACTTC. Translation: CASSLRHRGGSGSYEQYF.

V gene TRBV13 combines with J gene TRBJ2-5, with TRBD2 identical over 8 bases. CDR3 length equals 14 residues. CDR1 is PRHDT, CDR2 FYEKMQ, per germline (reference sequence). Trimming at V came to 4 bases and at J to 4 bases, leaving 5 bases not matched to a gene. This chain's CDR3 is CASSWDSGTETQYF. The CDR3 DNA follows: TGTGCCAGCAGCTGGGATAGCGGGACAGAGACCCAGTACTTC.